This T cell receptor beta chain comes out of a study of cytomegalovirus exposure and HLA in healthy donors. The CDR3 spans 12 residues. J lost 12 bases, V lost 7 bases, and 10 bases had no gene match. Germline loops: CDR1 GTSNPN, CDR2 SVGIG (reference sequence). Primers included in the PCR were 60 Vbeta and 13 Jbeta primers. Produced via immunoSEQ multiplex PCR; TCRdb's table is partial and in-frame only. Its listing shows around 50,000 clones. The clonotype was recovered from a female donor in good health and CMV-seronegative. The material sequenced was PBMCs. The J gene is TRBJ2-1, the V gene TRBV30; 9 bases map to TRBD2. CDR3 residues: CASRNKAGGQFF. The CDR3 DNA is TGTGCCTCAAGAAACAAAGCGGGGGGGCAGTTCTTC.